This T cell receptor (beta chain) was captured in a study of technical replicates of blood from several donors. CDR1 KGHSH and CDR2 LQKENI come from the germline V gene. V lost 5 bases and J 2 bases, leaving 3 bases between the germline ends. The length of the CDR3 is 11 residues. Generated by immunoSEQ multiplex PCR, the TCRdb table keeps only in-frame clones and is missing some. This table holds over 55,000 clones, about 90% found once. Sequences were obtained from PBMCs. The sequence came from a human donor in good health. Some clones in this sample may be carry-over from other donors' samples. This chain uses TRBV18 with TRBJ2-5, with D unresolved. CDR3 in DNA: TGTGCCAGCTCAGAGCAAGAGACCCAGTACTTC. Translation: CASSEQETQYF. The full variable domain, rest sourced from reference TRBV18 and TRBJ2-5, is NAGVMQNPRHLVRRRGQEARLRCSPMKGHSHVYWYRQLPEEGLKFMVYLQKENIIDESGMPKERFSAEFPKEGPSILRIQQVVRGDSAAYFCASSEQETQYFGPGTRLLVL.